Below, 4 T cell receptor beta chains from the same sample are listed, as sequenced in a study of T cells in Graves' hyperthyroidism and ophthalmopathy. The source material, RNA transcripts, was used to amplify TCR beta CDR3 regions. The TCR CDR3 first-round RT-PCR relied on the HTBI primer set. A single record per CDR3 protein comes from TCRdb applying MiXCR to the multiplex PCR reads. Counted here are 550,000 to 800,000 distinct CDR3 sequences, 16% occurring once; the ten biggest clones make up under 9.5%. The sequencing sample was made of blood. These TCRs come from a man aged 18 to 35 with Graves' hyperthyroidism.

Many counts were recorded for this clonotype. This sequence joins TRBV6-1 and TRBJ1-4, with 7 positions matching TRBD1. In germline, CDR1 is MNHNS, CDR2 SASEGT. The CDR3 sequence is 16 residues long. V was clipped by 5 bases and J by 5 bases; unmatched bases: 11. The CDR3 loop reads CASSHGTAIPNEKLFF. The CDR3 DNA follows: TGTGCCAGCAGTCACGGGACAGCCATCCCGAATGAAAAACTGTTTTTT.

In this sample, this clonotype turned up a few times. The chain combines TRBV5-1 with TRBJ1-2; 8 bases line up with TRBD1. The J segment lost 4 bases and the V segment lost 4 bases, leaving 6 bases of the junction unmatched. This CDR3 comprises 14 residues. Germline CDR1 SGHRS, CDR2 YFSETQ. CDR3 sequence reads: CASSTTGGVYGYTF. CDR3 DNA: TGCGCCAGCAGCACCACAGGGGGAGTCTATGGCTACACCTTC.

The chain joins TRBV6-5 to TRBJ2-1, with no clear D. V lost 7 bases to trimming and J lost 6 bases, with 7 bases between them. Germline CDR1 MNHEY, CDR2 SVGAGI. This CDR3 region has 11 residues. The CDR3 loop is CASMLRNEQFF. CDR3 bases: TGTGCCAGCATGTTACGCAATGAGCAGTTCTTC.

This clonotype was found many times. The chain joins TRBV29-1 to TRBJ1-2, with 7 nucleotides matching TRBD1. Losses at the gene ends were 7 bases for V and 1 base for J; bases not matched to a gene: 3. The germline V gene has CDR1 SQVTM and CDR2 ANQGSEA. The CDR3 runs to 12 residues. The CDR3 region has the DNA TGCAGCGCTAGGGACAGTAACTATGGCTACACCTTC. Its protein product is CSARDSNYGYTF.